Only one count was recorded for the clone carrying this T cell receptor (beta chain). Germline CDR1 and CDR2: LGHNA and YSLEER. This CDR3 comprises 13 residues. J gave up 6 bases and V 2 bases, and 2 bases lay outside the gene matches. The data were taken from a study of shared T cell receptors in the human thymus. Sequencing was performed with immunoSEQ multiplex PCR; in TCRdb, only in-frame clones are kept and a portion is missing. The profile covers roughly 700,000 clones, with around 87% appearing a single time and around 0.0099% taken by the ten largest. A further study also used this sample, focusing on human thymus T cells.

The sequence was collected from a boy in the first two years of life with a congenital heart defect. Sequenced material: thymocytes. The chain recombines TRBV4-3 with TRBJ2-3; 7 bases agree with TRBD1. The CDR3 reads CASSQLRGDTQYF. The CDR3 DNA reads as TGCGCCAGCAGCCAACTCAGGGGGGATACGCAGTATTTT.